The 24 T cell receptor beta chains given below trace back to one sample, sequenced in a study of beta chain features in type 1 diabetes. No antigen has been assigned to these receptors. Expressed TCRB transcripts were sequenced, since all the RNA that had been isolated was reverse transcribed. Here immunoSEQ multiplex PCR was the method, and the copy in TCRdb shows in-frame clones only, minus some. This table has 350,000 to 400,000 clones, about 12% appearing once. Whole-study results and caveats: A moderate, significant TCRB CDR3 shortening appeared in type 1 diabetes across four CD4+ subsets.

Sequencing was performed on naive CD4+ T cells from blood. All receptors come from a woman aged 18-29 years with type 1 diabetes.

This clone was counted between two and nine times. The chain couples TRBV30 to TRBJ2-1; D is undetermined. V gave up 0 bases and J gave up 10 bases, with 13 bases separating them. This CDR3 is 13 amino acids long. CDR1 is GTSNPN, CDR2 SVGIG, per germline (reference sequence). The CDR3 DNA reads as TGTGCCTGGAGTGTACTCGACTTAAAGGAGCAGTTCTTC. Residues: CAWSVLDLKEQFF.

This clone was observed a few times. The genes are TRBV7-9 and TRBJ1-5, with D unresolved. Trimming stripped 3 bases from V and 6 bases from J, with 9 bases between. The CDR3 loop spans 13 amino acids. Germline V gene lookup returns CDR1 SEHNR and CDR2 FQNEAQ (reference sequence). The CDR3: CASSFTEGQPQHF. For the CDR3, the DNA is TGTGCCAGCAGCTTCACAGAGGGTCAGCCCCAGCATTTT.

This clone was observed a few times. The chain links TRBV5-8 to TRBJ1-1, with 7 bases identical to TRBD1. Germline CDR1 is SGHTS and CDR2 is YDEGEE. CDR3 length: 13 amino acids. The V gene end was trimmed by 4 bases and the J gene end by 7 bases; junction bases not matched to a gene: 7. The CDR3 DNA is TGTGCCAGCAGCGGAGGGACAGCCTTTGAAGCTTTCTTT. It is translated as CASSGGTAFEAFF.

V is TRBV18 and J is TRBJ2-1; TRBD2 matches 8 bases. CDR1 and CDR2 (germline): KGHSH, LQKENI. The CDR3 totals 14 residues. J lost 7 bases, V lost 2 bases, and 4 bases had no gene match. This CDR3 reads CASSPKSSGNEQFF. The CDR3 coding sequence is TGTGCCAGCTCACCAAAGTCTAGCGGGAATGAGCAGTTCTTC.

J is TRBJ2-7 and V is TRBV6-6, with D possibly matching TRBD1 (6 bases). The V and J ends lost 6 bases and 4 bases respectively, with 13 bases between them. The CDR3 loop spans 13 amino acids. Germline CDR1 MNHNY, CDR2 SVGAGI (reference sequence). CDR3 sequence: CASRGHLEYEQYF. CDR3 sequence (DNA): TGTGCCAGCAGGGGACACCTGGAGTACGAGCAGTACTTC.

CDR3 loop: CSAYTWETQYF. The CDR3, as DNA: TGCAGTGCTTACACATGGGAGACCCAGTACTTC. The V and J genes are TRBV20-1 and TRBJ2-5; no clear D. This CDR3 has 11 residues. Germline V gene lookup returns CDR1 DFQATT and CDR2 SNEGSKA (reference sequence). V was pared by 5 bases and J by 5 bases, with 9 bases between.

This clone was seen more than once but under ten times. This rearrangement joins TRBV25-1 to TRBJ1-1; 7 nucleotides align to TRBD1. After removal of 2 bases from V and 1 base from J, the junction contained 4 bases not matched to a gene. From germline, CDR1 is MGHDK and CDR2 SYGVNS. The CDR3 runs to 15 residues. The CDR3 nucleotides read TGTGCCAGCAGTGAAGGTAACAGGGGGAACACTGAAGCTTTCTTT. The encoded protein is CASSEGNRGNTEAFF. The full variable domain, completed using reference TRBV25-1 and TRBJ1-1, is EADIYQTPRYLVIGTGKKITLECSQTMGHDKMYWYQQDPGMELHLIHYSYGVNSTEKGDLSSESTVSRIRTEHFPLTLESARPSHTSQYLCASSEGNRGNTEAFFGQGTRLTVV.

This rearrangement joins TRBV7-9 to TRBJ1-5; a weak D match, TRBD1 (5 bases). Germline CDR1 and CDR2: SEHNR and FQNEAQ (reference sequence). This CDR3 region has 15 residues. V lost 1 base and J lost 3, with 10 bases in between. For the CDR3, the DNA is TGTGCCAGCAGCTTAGGTGGGGGGGACAATCAGCCCCAGCATTTT. Protein product: CASSLGGGDNQPQHF. Full variable domain (rest looked up from reference TRBV7-9 and TRBJ1-5): DTGVSQNPRHKITKRGQNVTFRCDPISEHNRLYWYRQTLGQGPEFLTYFQNEAQLEKSRLLSDRFSAERPKGSFSTLEIQRTEQGDSAMYLCASSLGGGDNQPQHFGDGTRLSIL.

The rearrangement links TRBV5-4 to TRBJ2-7; 7 bases are shared with TRBD2. The germline V gene encodes CDR1 SGHNT and CDR2 YYREEE (reference sequence). Germline trimming cut 3 bases from V and 0 bases from J; bases unmatched to any gene: 3. This CDR3 has 14 amino acids. This chain's CDR3 is CASSWSGVSYEQYF. The CDR3 DNA reads as TGTGCCAGCAGCTGGAGCGGGGTCTCCTACGAGCAGTACTTC.

This chain joins TRBV27 and TRBJ1-1, with TRBD1 as a possible D gene (5 bases). The V end lost 5 bases, the J end lost 0 bases, and 10 bases lay between the germline ends. Germline values: CDR1 MNHEY, CDR2 SMNVEV (reference sequence). The CDR3 is 14 residues long. The CDR3 loop is CASSENRLNTEAFF. CDR3 coding DNA: TGTGCCAGCAGTGAGAACAGGCTGAACACTGAAGCTTTCTTT.

CDR3: CASTIEGYQPQHF. Here the CDR3 DNA reads TGTGCCAGCACCATAGAGGGATATCAGCCCCAGCATTTT. The chain links TRBV28 to TRBJ1-5; D unresolved. With 7 bases removed from V and 5 bases from J, the gap between germline ends came to 12 bases. The CDR3 runs 13 residues. Germline lookup yields CDR1 MDHEN and CDR2 SYDVKM.

J is TRBJ1-2 and V is TRBV5-1, with 7 bases identical to TRBD1. CDR1 is SGHRS, CDR2 YFSETQ, per germline. Trimming cost V 5 bases and J 2 bases; bases outside gene matches: 6. This CDR3 comprises 14 residues. The chain's CDR3 is CASRPTGQNYGYTF. The CDR3 region has the DNA TGCGCCAGCAGACCCACGGGACAGAACTATGGCTACACCTTC.

The chain links TRBV10-2 to TRBJ2-2; D is uncertain. In germline, CDR1 is WSHSY, CDR2 SAAADI. Trimming shortened V by 6 bases and J by 13 bases, and 9 bases separated the two germline ends. The CDR3 runs to 10 residues. The CDR3 region is CASRAAVLFF. The CDR3 DNA reads TGCGCCAGCAGGGCGGCCGTGCTGTTTTTT.

This clone was seen more than once but under ten times. CDR3 nucleotides: TGTGCCAGCAGTCCCGAACGGAGATATCAGCCCCAGCATTTT. As protein: CASSPERRYQPQHF. The chain uses TRBV7-9 and TRBJ1-5; D ambiguous. CDR3 length: 14 amino acids. From germline, CDR1 is SEHNR and CDR2 FQNEAQ (reference sequence). The V and J ends lost 6 bases and 5 bases respectively, with 14 bases between them.

CDR3: CASSYAGAPSKQYF. The CDR3 DNA reads as TGTGCCAGCAGTTACGCAGGGGCCCCTTCAAAGCAGTACTTC. V and J are TRBV6-5 and TRBJ2-7, with D possibly matching TRBD1 (6 bases). CDR1 is MNHEY and CDR2 is SVGAGI in the germline V gene. The CDR3 spans 14 residues. V lost 2 bases and J 8 bases, leaving 16 bases between the germline ends.

The rearrangement uses TRBV7-2 and TRBJ2-1; D is unclear. Germline CDR1 is SGHTA and CDR2 is FQGNSA. V was clipped by 5 bases and J by 12 bases, with 17 bases between them. The CDR3 length is 13 residues. This CDR3 is CASSPRRQSWQFF. The CDR3 DNA follows: TGTGCCAGCAGCCCAAGAAGACAATCGTGGCAGTTCTTC.

Here the CDR3 DNA reads TGCGCCAGCAGCCAATTACAGGGGAACCAGTTCTTC. Translating it yields CASSQLQGNQFF. The chain is built from TRBV4-3 and TRBJ2-1; 7 bases are a match to TRBD1. Germline CDR1 is LGHNA and CDR2 is YSLEER. This CDR3 comprises 12 residues. Unmatched junction bases numbered 5, after V lost 2 bases and J lost 13 bases.

The chain has TRBV28 and TRBJ2-1, with D possibly matching TRBD1 (5 bases). This CDR3 has 14 residues. The germline V gene encodes CDR1 MDHEN and CDR2 SYDVKM. V was shortened by 7 bases and J by 0 bases, with 10 bases between the two germline ends. The CDR3 sequence is CASTGPSSYNEQFF. Here the CDR3 DNA reads TGTGCCAGCACAGGGCCCAGCTCCTACAATGAGCAGTTCTTC.

V gene TRBV27 combines with J gene TRBJ2-7; 13 bases fit TRBD2. Per the germline V gene, CDR1 is MNHEY and CDR2 is SMNVEV (reference sequence). This CDR3 spans 16 amino acids. V was clipped by 4 bases and J by 3 bases; unmatched bases: 6. For the CDR3, the DNA is TGTGCCAGCAGTTCGCCGGGACTAGCGGGACTCTACGAGCAGTACTTC. Its protein product is CASSSPGLAGLYEQYF.

The chain carries TRBV28 and TRBJ2-3; TRBD2 matches 11 bases. Germline loops: CDR1 MDHEN, CDR2 SYDVKM. The junction had 6 bases not matched to a gene; V was cut back by 7 bases and J by 6 bases. There are 14 residues in the CDR3. CDR3 nucleotides: TGTGCCAGCAACCGAGCTAGCGGGAGGGATACGCAGTATTTT. Protein: CASNRASGRDTQYF.

This clone occurred a few times. V is TRBV11-2 and J is TRBJ2-7; D not resolved. V lost 5 bases and J lost 3, with 5 bases in between. Germline V lookup: CDR1 SGHAT, CDR2 FQNNGV. The CDR3 is 11 residues long. The CDR3 nucleotides are TGTGCCAGCAGCCAAAACTACGAGCAGTACTTC. Translation gives CASSQNYEQYF.

The chain couples TRBV12-5 to TRBJ1-5; D possibly corresponds to TRBD1 (5 bases). The CDR3 totals 13 residues. The germline gives CDR1 LGHNT, CDR2 FRNRAP. The V and J ends lost 3 bases and 7 bases respectively, with 10 bases between them. In DNA form, the CDR3 reads TGTGCTAGTGGTTTCATGGGGCAGCAGCCCCAGCATTTT. It yields the protein CASGFMGQQPQHF.

The chain uses TRBV18 and TRBJ1-5, with 8 bases that match TRBD1. The V gene's germline CDR1 is KGHSH and CDR2 LQKENI. The CDR3 extends over 16 amino acids. V was pared by 3 bases and J by 5 bases, with 9 bases of the junction left unmatched. The CDR3: CASSPDRGLMDQPQHF. In DNA form, the CDR3 reads TGTGCCAGCTCACCTGACAGGGGTCTAATGGATCAGCCCCAGCATTTT.

This chain joins TRBV5-1 and TRBJ2-1; D is perhaps TRBD1 or TRBD2 (6 bases each). The germline gives CDR1 SGHRS, CDR2 YFSETQ. With 7 bases removed from V and 10 bases from J, the gap between germline ends came to 15 bases. This CDR3 contains 12 residues. The CDR3 loop is CASSLGGREQFF. The CDR3 DNA is TGCGCCAGCTCCTTGGGGGGCAGGGAGCAGTTCTTC.